What follows are 19 T cell receptor beta chains derived from one specimen sequenced in a study of immune characterization of retroperitoneal liposarcoma. TCRdb recomputed calls from the PCR reads with MiXCR, one row per CDR3 protein. Of about 3,000 distinct CDR3 sequences listed, under 55% are singletons. Sequencing used tumor tissue. These receptors were taken from a male donor with retroperitoneal liposarcoma.

This clonotype was detected many times. The chain has TRBV12-3 or TRBV12-4 and TRBJ2-1; D call uncertain. V lost 4 bases to trimming and J lost 0 bases, with 7 bases between them. The CDR3 is 14 residues long. The CDR3 spells CASSSTGSYNEQFF. Written as DNA, the CDR3 is TGTGCCAGCAGTTCGACTGGCTCCTACAATGAGCAGTTCTTC.

This clonotype is deemed medium-sized. The chain has TRBV7-2 and TRBJ2-5, with TRBD2 identical over 7 bases. Per the germline V gene, CDR1 is SGHTA and CDR2 is FQGNSA. This CDR3 spans 14 amino acids. Trimming cost V 4 bases and J 5 bases; bases outside gene matches: 7. The CDR3 nucleotides are TGTGCCAGCAGCTGGGGGTGGGGAGGGGAGACCCAGTACTTC. It is translated as CASSWGWGGETQYF.

The V gene is TRBV6-6, the J gene TRBJ2-1; possibly TRBD1 for D (5 bases). V was cut by 6 bases and J by 4 bases, with 13 bases left in between. In germline, CDR1 is MNHNY, CDR2 SVGAGI (reference sequence). The CDR3 consists of 14 residues. The CDR3 reads CASSPGFEYNEQFF. The CDR3 DNA follows: TGTGCCAGCAGCCCAGGGTTCGAATACAATGAGCAGTTCTTC.

J is TRBJ2-5 and V is TRBV6-1; D is ambiguous. TRBJ2-7 matches the DNA end more closely, so the J call is doubtful. The CDR3 sequence is 13 residues long. CDR1 is MNHNS and CDR2 is SASEGT in the germline V gene. CDR3 DNA: TGTGCCAGCAGTGAAGAGGGATCTTTCGAGCAGTACTTC. Protein sequence: CASSEEGSFEQYF.

This clonotype ranks as medium-sized (0.01 to 0.1%). The J gene is TRBJ2-5, the V gene TRBV7-2; D gene uncertain. Trimming removed 5 bases from V and 5 bases from J, with 15 bases in between. Germline CDR1 is SGHTA and CDR2 is FQGNSA. The CDR3 has 14 residues. CDR3 sequence: CASSPSGSTETQYF. The CDR3 DNA is TGTGCCAGCAGCCCCTCGGGCAGTACGGAGACCCAGTACTTC.

This clonotype was seen more than once but under ten times. The V and J genes are TRBV20-1 and TRBJ2-1; 8 bases agree with TRBD2. This CDR3 region has 15 residues. Germline lookup yields CDR1 DFQATT and CDR2 SNEGSKA (reference sequence). With V trimmed by 0 bases and J by 5 bases, 6 bases remained unmatched. CDR3 in DNA: TGCAGTGCTAGAGATATCGCGGGAGGTCACAATGAGCAGTTCTTC. Translated, it gives CSARDIAGGHNEQFF.

The genes are TRBV7-2 and TRBJ1-1; D perhaps matches TRBD1 (5 bases). CDR1 is SGHTA, CDR2 FQGNSA, per germline. The CDR3 is made up of 15 amino acids. V was cut by 1 base and J by 0 bases, with 9 bases left in between. The CDR3 loop reads CASSLVRGLNTEAFF. The CDR3, as DNA: TGTGCCAGCAGCTTAGTACGGGGCTTGAACACTGAAGCTTTCTTT.

V and J are TRBV6-1 and TRBJ2-1; TRBD2 agrees at 10 bases. With 2 bases clipped from V and 10 bases from J, the junction kept 5 bases outside the gene matches. The germline V gene encodes CDR1 MNHNS and CDR2 SASEGT. The CDR3 runs to 14 residues. CDR3 loop: CASSESLAGDEQFF. DNA of the CDR3: TGTGCCAGCAGTGAAAGCCTAGCGGGAGACGAGCAGTTCTTC.

The rearrangement uses TRBV4-2 and TRBJ2-3; 8 nucleotides line up with TRBD2. With 0 bases clipped from V and 6 bases from J, the junction kept 14 bases outside the gene matches. Germline V gene sequence: CDR1 LGHNA, CDR2 YNFKEQ. The CDR3 runs to 18 residues. This chain's CDR3 is CASSQDLGTRFGTDTQYF. CDR3 DNA sequence: TGTGCCAGCAGCCAAGATTTGGGGACTAGATTTGGTACGGATACGCAGTATTTT.

This clonotype showed up just a few times. Here the CDR3 reads CASQKGAGAPDTQYF. As DNA, the CDR3 is TGTGCCAGTCAAAAAGGGGCGGGGGCCCCCGATACGCAGTATTTT. The chain has TRBV6-6 and TRBJ2-3; possible D gene TRBD2, 7 bases. Trimming stripped 9 bases from V and 6 bases from J, with 22 bases between. CDR3 length: 15 residues. From germline, CDR1 is MNHNY and CDR2 SVGAGI (reference sequence).

The J gene is TRBJ2-2, the V gene TRBV6-1; 11 positions agree with TRBD2. Germline loops: CDR1 MNHNS, CDR2 SASEGT. The V and J ends lost 5 bases and 9 bases, in that order; junction bases with no gene match: 11. The CDR3 has 16 amino acids. In DNA form, the CDR3 reads TGTGCCAGCAGTTACGAAGTAGCGGGGGGGACTAGGGAGCTGTTTTTT. Translation: CASSYEVAGGTRELFF.

By share of the sample, this clonotype is large. The chain uses TRBV5-6 and TRBJ2-1, with D possibly matching TRBD2 (5 bases). The CDR3 has 16 residues. Germline V lookup: CDR1 SGHDT, CDR2 YYEEEE. Between the trimmed V and J ends, which lost 3 bases and 4 bases, there was a span of 17 bases. Here the CDR3 DNA reads TGTGCCAGCAGCTCGGAAAGCCCCGGGATTTACAATGAGCAGTTCTTC. Its protein product is CASSSESPGIYNEQFF.

The chain employs TRBV6-1 and TRBJ2-2; 13 positions match TRBD2. The trim removed 5 bases at V and 5 bases at J, leaving 8 bases unmatched. Per germline, CDR1 MNHNS and CDR2 SASEGT. The CDR3 runs to 17 residues. The DNA for the CDR3 is TGTGCCAGCAGTTATAGACTAGCGGGAGGCCGGACCGGGGAGCTGTTTTTT. Its translation is CASSYRLAGGRTGELFF.

The V call is TRBV7-2, the J call TRBJ2-3; D is ambiguous. Trimming left V 5 bases short and J 2 bases short, with 5 bases between. Germline CDR1 is SGHTA and CDR2 is FQGNSA. This CDR3 has 12 residues. In nucleotides, the CDR3 is TGTGCCAGCAGCCGCTACACAGATACGCAGTATTTT. Its translation is CASSRYTDTQYF.

V usage is TRBV5-6 and J usage is TRBJ1-1, with a weak D call TRBD1 (5 bases). V lost 3 bases and J lost 4, with 13 bases in between. The CDR3 spans 14 residues. Germline loops: CDR1 SGHDT, CDR2 YYEEEE. The CDR3 sequence: CASSSPSGSTEAFF. For the CDR3, the DNA is TGTGCCAGCAGCTCACCCTCAGGGAGCACTGAAGCTTTCTTT. The full variable domain, rest sourced from reference TRBV5-6 and TRBJ1-1, is DAGVTQSPTHLIKTRGQQVTLRCSPKSGHDTVSWYQQALGQGPQFIFQYYEEEERQRGNFPDRFSGHQFPNYSSELNVNALLLGDSALYLCASSSPSGSTEAFFGQGTRLTVV.

The chain employs TRBV10-1 and TRBJ2-1; a possible D gene is TRBD2 (6 bases). CDR1 is WNHNN and CDR2 is SYGVQD in the germline V gene (reference sequence). CDR3 length equals 14 residues. V shed 3 bases and J shed 9 bases, with 15 bases lying between them. The CDR3 spells CASSDSGGAVEQFF. The CDR3 nucleotides read TGCGCCAGCAGTGACTCGGGCGGGGCGGTTGAGCAGTTCTTC.

This clonotype is categorized as medium-sized. This sequence joins TRBV6-1 and TRBJ2-3; 14 bases agree with TRBD2. This CDR3 comprises 17 residues. Germline V gives CDR1 MNHNS, CDR2 SASEGT. After removal of 3 bases from V and 6 bases from J, the junction contained 8 bases not matched to a gene. The CDR3 DNA reads as TGTGCCAGCAGTGAGCCCCCGGGGACTAGCGGGAGCGATACGCAGTATTTT. This encodes CASSEPPGTSGSDTQYF.

This chain joins TRBV6-1 and TRBJ2-1; TRBD2 aligns across 9 bases. Losses at the gene ends were 8 bases for V and 7 bases for J; bases not matched to a gene: 6. The germline gives CDR1 MNHNS, CDR2 SASEGT. This CDR3 comprises 13 residues. DNA of the CDR3: TGTGCCAGCTTGGCTAGCGGGGTGAATGAGCAGTTCTTC. Translated: CASLASGVNEQFF.

This clonotype is labeled as large (0.1 to 1%). The J gene is TRBJ2-3, the V gene TRBV7-9, with 9 bases lining up with TRBD1. Per the germline V gene, CDR1 is SEHNR and CDR2 is FQNEAQ (reference sequence). The CDR3 sequence is 18 residues long. The J segment lost 3 bases and the V segment lost 4 bases, leaving 14 bases of the junction unmatched. CDR3 sequence reads: CASSSLDGQGWKTDTQYF. The CDR3 region has the DNA TGTGCCAGCAGCTCCCTCGACGGACAGGGGTGGAAAACAGATACGCAGTATTTT.